This passage covers 17 T cell receptor beta chains from one sample sequenced in a study of PD-1 blockade in mismatch repair-deficient tumors. Produced via immunoSEQ multiplex PCR; TCRdb's table is partial and in-frame only. In the table there are about 39,000 clones, 80% to 85% of which are singletons. The sample consisted of PBMCs, taken less than 40 weeks after starting pembrolizumab. These TCRs come from an adult with mismatch repair-deficient cancer.

This clone was observed a few times. V usage is TRBV5-1 and J usage is TRBJ2-7; weak D call: TRBD1 (6 bases). CDR1 is SGHRS and CDR2 is YFSETQ in the germline V gene. The V gene lost 4 bases and the J gene lost 6 bases, with 11 bases spanning the gap. The CDR3 has 12 amino acids. The CDR3 spells CASSLGAGEQYF. The CDR3 DNA follows: TGCGCCAGCAGCCTGGGGGCGGGCGAGCAGTACTTC.

V gene TRBV7-9 combines with J gene TRBJ1-6; unclear D gene. The germline V gene encodes CDR1 SEHNR and CDR2 FQNEAQ (reference sequence). Trimming removed 4 bases from V and 10 bases from J, with 8 bases in between. This CDR3 spans 12 amino acids. CDR3 in amino acids: CASSSGESPLHF. For the CDR3, the DNA is TGTGCCAGCAGCTCCGGAGAGTCACCCCTCCACTTT. Full variable domain (outside the CDR3, taken from reference TRBV7-9 and TRBJ1-6): DTGVSQNPRHKITKRGQNVTFRCDPISEHNRLYWYRQTLGQGPEFLTYFQNEAQLEKSRLLSDRFSAERPKGSFSTLEIQRTEQGDSAMYLCASSSGESPLHFGNGTRLTVT.

The chain uses TRBV5-1 and TRBJ2-3, with D possibly TRBD2 on 6 matching bases. The germline CDR1 and CDR2 sequences are SGHRS and YFSETQ. With 6 bases removed from V and 4 bases from J, the gap between germline ends came to 12 bases. The CDR3 loop spans 13 amino acids. CDR3 loop: CASTDGSADTQYF. The CDR3 coding sequence is TGCGCCAGCACTGACGGGAGCGCAGATACGCAGTATTTT. Full variable domain (missing parts from reference TRBV5-1 and TRBJ2-3): KAGVTQTPRYLIKTRGQQVTLSCSPISGHRSVSWYQQTPGQGLQFLFEYFSETQRNKGNFPGRFSGRQFSNSRSEMNVSTLELGDSALYLCASTDGSADTQYFGPGTRLTVL.

The chain carries TRBV6-5 and TRBJ2-7; D call uncertain. The CDR3 length is 13 residues. CDR1 is MNHEY, CDR2 SVGAGI, per germline. The V and J ends lost 0 bases and 4 bases respectively, with 7 bases between them. The CDR3 region is CASSYSFQYEQYF. In DNA, the CDR3 is TGTGCCAGCAGTTACTCGTTTCAATACGAGCAGTACTTC.

The CDR3: CASRQGNEKLFF. For the CDR3, the DNA is TGTGCCAGTCGACAGGGTAATGAAAAACTGTTTTTT. The genes are TRBV28 and TRBJ1-4, with TRBD1 matching 7 bases. Looked up from germline, CDR1 is MDHEN and CDR2 is SYDVKM. V trimming: 9 bases; J trimming: 4 bases; junction bases outside the gene matches: 2. The CDR3 is 12 residues long.

The V call is TRBV5-1, the J call TRBJ1-3, with D perhaps TRBD1 (5 bases). V was clipped by 4 bases and J by 0 bases, with 17 bases between them. CDR3 size: 17 residues. CDR1 and CDR2 (germline): SGHRS, YFSETQ. The CDR3 protein is CASSPLMTASSGNTIYF. The CDR3 DNA sequence: TGCGCCAGCAGCCCACTTATGACAGCCAGCTCTGGAAACACCATATATTTT. The complete variable domain, with remaining parts taken from reference TRBV5-1 and TRBJ1-3, reads KAGVTQTPRYLIKTRGQQVTLSCSPISGHRSVSWYQQTPGQGLQFLFEYFSETQRNKGNFPGRFSGRQFSNSRSEMNVSTLELGDSALYLCASSPLMTASSGNTIYFGEGSWLTVV.

The genes are TRBV28 and TRBJ2-5; 7 positions agree with TRBD1. Germline V CDR1 and CDR2: MDHEN, SYDVKM. CDR3 length equals 13 residues. J gave up 7 bases and V 8 bases, and 10 bases lay outside the gene matches. The CDR3 DNA follows: TGTGCCAGCTCAAAAGGGGGCTGGTGGACCCAGTACTTC. It codes for CASSKGGWWTQYF.

The chain employs TRBV6-5 and TRBJ2-5, with 8 bases lining up with TRBD2. Germline assignment: CDR1 MNHEY and CDR2 SVGAGI. The CDR3 consists of 16 residues. The junction had 11 bases not matched to a gene; V was cut back by 3 bases and J by 5 bases. The CDR3 DNA follows: TGTGCCAGCAGTTATTCCCCAGCTAGCGGGCTTGAGACCCAGTACTTC. This gives the protein CASSYSPASGLETQYF.

The rearrangement uses TRBV9 and TRBJ1-3, with TRBD1 as a possible D gene (6 bases). CDR3 size: 16 residues. Germline V gene data show CDR1 as SGDLS and CDR2 as YYNGEE. The V end lost 0 bases, the J end lost 3 bases, and 13 bases lay between the germline ends. Here the CDR3 DNA reads TGTGCCAGCAGCGTAGAAGCAGGGGATTATGGAAACACCATATATTTT. It translates to CASSVEAGDYGNTIYF.

The J gene is TRBJ2-1, the V gene TRBV7-9, with a weak D call TRBD2 (6 bases). Trimming shortened V by 5 bases and J by 8 bases, and 25 bases separated the two germline ends. The germline V gene has CDR1 SEHNR and CDR2 FQNEAQ (reference sequence). CDR3 length: 17 residues. The DNA of the CDR3 is TGTGCCAGCAGCCCCCGGTGGGCGGGACCAATTCTCCATGAGCAGTTCTTC. As protein: CASSPRWAGPILHEQFF.

The V gene is TRBV27, the J gene TRBJ2-3; 9 bases are a match to TRBD2. With 0 bases clipped from V and 1 base from J, the junction kept 5 bases outside the gene matches. The CDR3 contains 17 residues. CDR1 and CDR2 (germline): MNHEY, SMNVEV (reference sequence). The CDR3 here is CASSLSLIAGGTDTQYF. As DNA, the CDR3 is TGTGCCAGCAGTTTATCGTTGATAGCGGGAGGCACAGATACGCAGTATTTT.

The chain has TRBV11-3 and TRBJ2-1; tentatively, D is TRBD2 (6 bases). The germline V gene has CDR1 SGHNT and CDR2 YENEEA. CDR3 length: 14 amino acids. V was shortened by 1 base and J by 5 bases, with 9 bases between the two germline ends. The CDR3 here is CASSLGTTNNEQFF. The CDR3 DNA follows: TGTGCCAGCAGCTTAGGGACTACCAACAATGAGCAGTTCTTC.

The chain carries TRBV25-1 and TRBJ2-2, with TRBD2 matching 7 bases. CDR1 is MGHDK and CDR2 is SYGVNS in the germline V gene. With V trimmed by 3 bases and J by 2 bases, 9 bases remained unmatched. The CDR3 spans 17 residues. CDR3 in DNA: TGTGCCAGCAGTGACCTTTTAGCGGGTCTCAACACCGGGGAGCTGTTTTTT. Protein sequence: CASSDLLAGLNTGELFF.

J is TRBJ2-2 and V is TRBV6-5; TRBD1 matches 7 bases. The length of the CDR3 is 13 residues. Per germline, CDR1 MNHEY and CDR2 SVGAGI. V shed 2 bases and J 6 bases; nucleotides not matched to a gene: 0. CDR3 sequence reads: CASSYTGAGELFF. DNA for the CDR3: TGTGCCAGCAGTTACACAGGGGCCGGGGAGCTGTTTTTT.

The chain links TRBV7-6 to TRBJ2-7; 12 bases map to TRBD1. The length of the CDR3 is 15 residues. The V and J ends lost 4 bases and 6 bases, in that order; junction bases with no gene match: 7. Germline values: CDR1 SGHVS, CDR2 FNYEAQ. The DNA for the CDR3 is TGTGCCAGCAGCTCCCTCCGGGACAGGGGGCTCGAGCAGTACTTC. This encodes CASSSLRDRGLEQYF.

The chain recombines TRBV13 with TRBJ2-7; a possible D gene is TRBD2 (7 bases). This CDR3 region has 18 residues. Germline lookup yields CDR1 PRHDT and CDR2 FYEKMQ (reference sequence). V lost 5 bases, J lost 0 bases, and 23 bases lay in between. CDR3 in amino acids: CASSRGVHSGLRSYEQYF. CDR3 DNA sequence: TGTGCCAGCAGCAGGGGGGTCCATAGCGGGCTCCGCTCCTACGAGCAGTACTTC.

The J gene is TRBJ1-5, the V gene TRBV30; perhaps TRBD1 as D (6 bases). The CDR3 extends over 14 amino acids. CDR1 is GTSNPN, CDR2 SVGIG, per germline (reference sequence). Trimming took off 4 bases at V and 4 bases at J, with 14 bases between the two ends. In DNA form, the CDR3 reads TGTGCCTGGACATTGGCAGGGGTGAATCAGCCCCAGCATTTT. It encodes CAWTLAGVNQPQHF.